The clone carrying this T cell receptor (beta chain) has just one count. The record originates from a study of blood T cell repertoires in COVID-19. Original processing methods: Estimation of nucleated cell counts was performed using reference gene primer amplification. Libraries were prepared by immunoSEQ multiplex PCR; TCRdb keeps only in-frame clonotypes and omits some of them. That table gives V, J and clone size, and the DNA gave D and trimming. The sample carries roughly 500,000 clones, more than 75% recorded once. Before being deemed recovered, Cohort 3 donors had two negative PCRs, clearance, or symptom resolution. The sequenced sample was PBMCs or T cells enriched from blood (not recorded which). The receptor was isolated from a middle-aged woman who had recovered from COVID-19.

The CDR3 region is CASSSGTSSTYEQYF. The CDR3 coding sequence is TGTGCCAGCAGCTCCGGGACTAGCAGTACCTACGAGCAGTACTTC. The rearrangement links TRBV11-3 to TRBJ2-7; 9 nucleotides align to TRBD2. CDR3 length: 15 residues. CDR1 and CDR2 (germline): SGHNT, YENEEA. The ends lost 4 bases at V and 2 bases at J; junction bases unmatched: 6.